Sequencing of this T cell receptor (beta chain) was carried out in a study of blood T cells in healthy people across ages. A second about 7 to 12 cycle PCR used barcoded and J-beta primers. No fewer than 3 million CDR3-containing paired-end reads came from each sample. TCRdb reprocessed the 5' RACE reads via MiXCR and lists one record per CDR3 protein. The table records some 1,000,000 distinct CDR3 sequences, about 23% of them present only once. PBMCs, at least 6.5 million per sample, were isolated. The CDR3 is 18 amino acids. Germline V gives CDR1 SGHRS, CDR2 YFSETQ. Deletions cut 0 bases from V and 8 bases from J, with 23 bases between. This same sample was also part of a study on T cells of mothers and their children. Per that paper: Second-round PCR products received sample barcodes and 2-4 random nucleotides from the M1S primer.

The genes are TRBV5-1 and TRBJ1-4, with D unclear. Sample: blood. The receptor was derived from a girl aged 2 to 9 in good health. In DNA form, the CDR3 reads TGCGCCAGCAGCTTGGCCTGGAGTGGAGGTTCCGCTCGGGAAAAACTGTTTTTT. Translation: CASSLAWSGGSAREKLFF.